This TCR beta chain originates from a study of PD-1 blockade in classical Hodgkin lymphoma. This table comes from immunoSEQ multiplex PCR, and its TCRdb copy is limited to in-frame clones, with some not included. The table has about 94,000 clones, 85% to 95% seen once. The time point: cycle 4 day 1 (C4D1), after 5 to 7 weeks of nivolumab. In every patient, relapse followed autologous stem cell transplantation, while exposure to brentuximab vedotin differed. This material consisted of peripheral blood mononuclear cells (PBMCs), taken before the fourth cycle of nivolumab. This TCR derives from a human donor with classical Hodgkin lymphoma.

As DNA, the CDR3 is TGTGCCAGCAGCTTGGTTTGGCAGGAGAGGGAGACCCAGTACTTC. Translated, it gives CASSLVWQERETQYF. The rearrangement links TRBV5-6 to TRBJ2-5; no definite D call. CDR1 SGHDT and CDR2 YYEEEE come from the germline V gene. This CDR3 has 15 residues. V gave up 0 bases and J gave up 5 bases, with 14 bases separating them.